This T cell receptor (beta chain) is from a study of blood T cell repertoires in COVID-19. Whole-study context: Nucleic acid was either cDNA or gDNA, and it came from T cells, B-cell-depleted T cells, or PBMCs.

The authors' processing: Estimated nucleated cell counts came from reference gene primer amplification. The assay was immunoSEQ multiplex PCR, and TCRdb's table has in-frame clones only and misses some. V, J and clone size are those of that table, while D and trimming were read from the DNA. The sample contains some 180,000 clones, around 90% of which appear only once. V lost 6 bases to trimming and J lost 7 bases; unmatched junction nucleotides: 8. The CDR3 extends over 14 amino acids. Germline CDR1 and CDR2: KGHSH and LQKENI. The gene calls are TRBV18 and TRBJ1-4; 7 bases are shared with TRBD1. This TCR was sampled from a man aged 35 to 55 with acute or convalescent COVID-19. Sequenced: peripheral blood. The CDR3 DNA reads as TGTGCCAGCTCCCGGGACAGTTCCTCTGAAAAACTGTTTTTT. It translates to CASSRDSSSEKLFF.